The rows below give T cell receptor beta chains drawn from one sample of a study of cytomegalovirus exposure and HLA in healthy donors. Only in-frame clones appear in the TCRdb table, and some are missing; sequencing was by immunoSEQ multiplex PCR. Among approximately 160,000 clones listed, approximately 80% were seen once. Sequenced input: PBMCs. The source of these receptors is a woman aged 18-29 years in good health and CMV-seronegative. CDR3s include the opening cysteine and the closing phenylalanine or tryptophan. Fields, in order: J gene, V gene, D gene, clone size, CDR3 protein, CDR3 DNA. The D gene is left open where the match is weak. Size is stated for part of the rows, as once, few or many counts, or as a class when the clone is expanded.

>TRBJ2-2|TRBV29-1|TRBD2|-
CSVVGTTDTGELFF
TGCAGCGTTGTCGGGACTACGGACACCGGGGAGCTGTTTTTT
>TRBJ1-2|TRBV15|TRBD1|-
CATSRDRTGPNNYGYTF
TGTGCCACCAGCAGAGATAGGACAGGGCCCAATAACTATGGCTACACCTTC
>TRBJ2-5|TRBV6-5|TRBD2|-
CASSYLSAGLRETQYF
TGTGCCAGCAGTTACTTGTCGGCGGGACTACGCGAGACCCAGTACTTC
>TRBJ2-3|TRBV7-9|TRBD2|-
CASSFWTSGRVADTQYF
TGTGCCAGCAGCTTCTGGACTAGCGGGAGAGTGGCCGATACGCAGTATTTT
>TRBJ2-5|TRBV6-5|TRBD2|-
CASRYSTSEGETQYF
TGTGCCAGCAGATACTCAACTAGCGAAGGGGAGACCCAGTACTTC
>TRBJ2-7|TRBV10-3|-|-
CAISENSQAYEQYF
TGTGCCATCAGTGAGAACAGTCAGGCCTACGAGCAGTACTTC
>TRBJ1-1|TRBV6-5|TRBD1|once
CASRGGQGFSTEAFF
TGTGCCAGCAGAGGGGGACAGGGGTTTAGCACTGAAGCTTTCTTT
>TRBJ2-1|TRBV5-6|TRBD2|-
CASAWVPGLAGGTYNEQFF
TGTGCCTCAGCTTGGGTACCGGGACTAGCGGGAGGGACCTACAATGAGCAGTTCTTC
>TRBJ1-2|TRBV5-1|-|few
CASSLGTDPSYTF
TGCGCCAGCAGCTTGGGGACAGACCCCAGCTACACCTTC
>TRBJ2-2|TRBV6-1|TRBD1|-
CASSERTGGTGELFF
TGTGCCAGCAGTGAGAGGACAGGGGGCACCGGGGAGCTGTTTTTT
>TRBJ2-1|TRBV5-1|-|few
CASSLSGAVNNEQFF
TGCGCCAGCAGCTTGTCAGGGGCGGTCAACAATGAGCAGTTCTTC
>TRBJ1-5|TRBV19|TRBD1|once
CATGGLYSNQPQHF
TGTGCCACAGGGGGCCTTTATAGCAATCAGCCCCAGCATTTT
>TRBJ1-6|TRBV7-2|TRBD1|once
CASTLGPGGSSPLHF
TGTGCCAGCACCCTAGGCCCAGGGGGCAGCTCACCCCTCCACTTT
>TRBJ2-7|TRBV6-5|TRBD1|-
CASRKDRDFSEQYF
TGTGCCAGCAGGAAGGACAGGGATTTTTCCGAGCAGTACTTC
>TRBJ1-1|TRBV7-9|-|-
CASSLGGRGTEAFF
TGTGCCAGCAGCCTTGGGGGGCGGGGGACTGAAGCTTTCTTT
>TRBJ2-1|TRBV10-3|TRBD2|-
CAISGTSGGSSYNEQFF
TGTGCCATCAGCGGGACTAGCGGGGGGAGCTCCTACAATGAGCAGTTCTTC
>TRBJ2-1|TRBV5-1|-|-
CASCRGETFYNEQFF
TGCGCCAGCTGCCGGGGAGAAACCTTCTACAATGAGCAGTTCTTC
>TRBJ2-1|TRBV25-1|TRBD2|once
CASQTAGSGIEQFF
TGTGCCAGCCAAACAGCGGGGTCGGGGATTGAGCAGTTCTTC
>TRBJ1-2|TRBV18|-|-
CASSPPKALRGGYTF
TGTGCCAGCTCACCACCAAAGGCCCTACGCGGAGGCTACACCTTC
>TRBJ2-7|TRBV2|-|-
CASSVGVGEQYF
TGTGCCAGCAGTGTAGGGGTTGGGGAGCAGTACTTC
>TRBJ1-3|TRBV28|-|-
CASSSADSSGNTIYF
TGTGCCAGCAGTTCTGCGGACTCGTCGGGAAACACCATATATTTT
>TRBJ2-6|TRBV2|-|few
CASSESILNSGANVLTF
TGTGCCAGCAGCGAGTCCATCCTCAACTCTGGGGCCAACGTCCTGACTTTC
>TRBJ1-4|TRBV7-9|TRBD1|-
CASSVSTGTEKEKLFF
TGTGCCAGCAGCGTTAGTACCGGGACAGAGAAAGAAAAACTGTTTTTT
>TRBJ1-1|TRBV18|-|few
CASSPTVTPGGIEAFF
TGTGCCAGCTCACCTACAGTAACCCCCGGGGGGATTGAAGCTTTCTTT
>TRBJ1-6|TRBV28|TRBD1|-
CASFPEDRAWADSPLHF
TGTGCCAGCTTCCCCGAGGACAGGGCGTGGGCGGATTCACCCCTCCACTTT
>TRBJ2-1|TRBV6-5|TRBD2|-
CASSYLRRGAYNEQFF
TGTGCCAGCAGTTACCTTAGGCGGGGGGCCTACAATGAGCAGTTCTTC
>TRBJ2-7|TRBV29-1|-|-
CSVGRGGGYEQYF
TGCAGCGTTGGGCGAGGTGGAGGTTACGAGCAGTACTTC
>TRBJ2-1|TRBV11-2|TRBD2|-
CASSPRTSSYNEQFF
TGTGCCAGCAGCCCACGGACTAGCTCCTACAATGAGCAGTTCTTC